What follows is one T cell receptor (beta chain) and its context. Its cognate antigen is unknown. The sample holds other DNA sequences that translate to the same CDR3. The germline V and J ends were trimmed by 6 bases and 1 base, with 13 bases remaining between them. CDR1 KGHSH and CDR2 LQKENI come from the germline V gene. The CDR3 is 14 amino acids. The data were taken from a study of cytomegalovirus exposure and HLA in healthy donors. The overall study: The same platform as the approximately 640 first-cohort repertoires was used for the 100 to 150 validation repertoires, a later analysis reported. General study findings and limits: Rare TCR sequences predominated, though certain public TCRs were found in many donors.

The protocol was immunoSEQ multiplex PCR, while the TCRdb copy is restricted to in-frame clones and leaves out a portion. The data show tens of thousands of clones, roughly 93% seen once. V usage is TRBV18 and J usage is TRBJ2-7; D not resolved. The specimen was PBMCs. The origin of this receptor is a woman aged 30 to 39 in good health and CMV-seronegative. The CDR3 spells CASSLRGGSYEQYF. CDR3 DNA sequence: TGTGCCAGCTCCCTTCGTGGCGGTTCCTACGAGCAGTACTTC.